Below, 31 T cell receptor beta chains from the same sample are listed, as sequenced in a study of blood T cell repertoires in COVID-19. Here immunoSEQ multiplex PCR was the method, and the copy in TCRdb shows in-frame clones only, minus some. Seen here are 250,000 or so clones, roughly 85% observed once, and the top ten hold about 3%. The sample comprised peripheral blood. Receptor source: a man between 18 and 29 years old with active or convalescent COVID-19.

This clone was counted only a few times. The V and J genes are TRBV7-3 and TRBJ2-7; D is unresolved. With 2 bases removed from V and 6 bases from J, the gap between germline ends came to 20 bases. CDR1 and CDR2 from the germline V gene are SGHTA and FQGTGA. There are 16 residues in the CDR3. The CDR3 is CASSLSSASSHSEQYF. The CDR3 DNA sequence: TGTGCCAGCAGCTTATCTTCCGCTAGTTCCCATAGCGAGCAGTACTTC.

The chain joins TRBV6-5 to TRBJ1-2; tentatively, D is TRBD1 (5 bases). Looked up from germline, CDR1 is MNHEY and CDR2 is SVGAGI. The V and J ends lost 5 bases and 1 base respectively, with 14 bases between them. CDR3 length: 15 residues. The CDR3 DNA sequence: TGTGCCAGCAGTAAACAACAGGCCTTTAACTATGGCTACACCTTC. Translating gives CASSKQQAFNYGYTF.

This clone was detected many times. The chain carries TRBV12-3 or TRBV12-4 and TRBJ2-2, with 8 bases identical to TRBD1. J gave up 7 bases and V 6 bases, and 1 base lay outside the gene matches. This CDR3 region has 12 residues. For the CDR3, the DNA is TGTGCCAGCAGCAGGGGGCACGGGGAGCTGTTTTTT. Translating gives CASSRGHGELFF.

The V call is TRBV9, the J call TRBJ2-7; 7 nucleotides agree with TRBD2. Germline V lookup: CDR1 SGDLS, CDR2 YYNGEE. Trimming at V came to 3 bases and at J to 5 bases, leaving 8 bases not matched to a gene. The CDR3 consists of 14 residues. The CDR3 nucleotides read TGTGCCAGCAGCGAGTGGCAGGCGGGGGACGAGCAGTACTTC. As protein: CASSEWQAGDEQYF.

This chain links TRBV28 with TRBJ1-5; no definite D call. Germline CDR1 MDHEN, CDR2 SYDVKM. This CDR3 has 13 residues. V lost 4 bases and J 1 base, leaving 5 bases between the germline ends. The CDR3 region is CASSSTSNQPQHF. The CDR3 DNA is TGTGCCAGCAGTTCAACAAGCAATCAGCCCCAGCATTTT.

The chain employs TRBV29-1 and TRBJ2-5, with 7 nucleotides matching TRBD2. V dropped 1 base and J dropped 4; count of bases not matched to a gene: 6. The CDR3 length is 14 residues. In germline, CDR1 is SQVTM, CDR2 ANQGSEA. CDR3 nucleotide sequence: TGCAGCGTTGAAGCTGAGACTAGCTTAGAGACCCAGTACTTC. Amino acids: CSVEAETSLETQYF.

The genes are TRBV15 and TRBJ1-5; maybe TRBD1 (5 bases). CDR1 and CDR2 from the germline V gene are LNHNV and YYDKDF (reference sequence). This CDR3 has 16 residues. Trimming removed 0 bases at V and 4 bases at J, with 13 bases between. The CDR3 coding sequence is TGTGCCACCAGCAGAGATTTGGGGCCCAGTAATCAGCCCCAGCATTTT. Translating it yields CATSRDLGPSNQPQHF.

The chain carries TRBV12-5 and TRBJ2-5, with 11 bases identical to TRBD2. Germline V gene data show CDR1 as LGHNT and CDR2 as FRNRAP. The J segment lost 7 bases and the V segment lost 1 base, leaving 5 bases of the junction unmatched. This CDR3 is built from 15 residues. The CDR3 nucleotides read TGTGCTAGTGGTTTGGACACCGGGACTAGCGGGACCCAGTACTTC. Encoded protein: CASGLDTGTSGTQYF.

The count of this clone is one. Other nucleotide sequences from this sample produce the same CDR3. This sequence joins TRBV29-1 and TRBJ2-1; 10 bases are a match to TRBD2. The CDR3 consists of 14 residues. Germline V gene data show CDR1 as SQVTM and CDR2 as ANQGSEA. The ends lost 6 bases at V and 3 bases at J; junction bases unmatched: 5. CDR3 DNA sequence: TGCAGCGTGGGTGGGACTAGCGTCTACAATGAGCAGTTCTTC. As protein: CSVGGTSVYNEQFF.

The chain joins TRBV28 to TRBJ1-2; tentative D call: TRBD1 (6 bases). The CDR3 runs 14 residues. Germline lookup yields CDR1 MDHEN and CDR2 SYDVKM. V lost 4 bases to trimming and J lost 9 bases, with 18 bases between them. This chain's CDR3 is CASSSLQGTMSYTF. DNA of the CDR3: TGTGCCAGCAGTTCATTACAGGGAACGATGAGCTACACCTTC.

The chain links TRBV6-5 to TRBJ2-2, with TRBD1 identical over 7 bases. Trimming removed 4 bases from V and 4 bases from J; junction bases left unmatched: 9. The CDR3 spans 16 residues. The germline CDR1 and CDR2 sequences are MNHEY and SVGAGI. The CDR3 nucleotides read TGTGCCAGCAGTTTTTACAGGGGACCCAGCACCGGGGAGCTGTTTTTT. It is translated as CASSFYRGPSTGELFF.

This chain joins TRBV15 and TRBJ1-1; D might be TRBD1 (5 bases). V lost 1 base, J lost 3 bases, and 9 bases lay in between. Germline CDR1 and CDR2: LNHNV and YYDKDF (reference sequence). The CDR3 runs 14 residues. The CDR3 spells CATSRGRVDTEAFF. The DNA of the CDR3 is TGTGCCACCAGCAGAGGCAGGGTTGACACTGAAGCTTTCTTT. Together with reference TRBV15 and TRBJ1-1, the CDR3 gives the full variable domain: DAMVIQNPRYQVTQFGKPVTLSCSQTLNHNVMYWYQQKSSQAPKLLFHYYDKDFNNEADTPDNFQSRRPNTSFCFLDIRSPGLGDTAMYLCATSRGRVDTEAFFGQGTRLTVV.

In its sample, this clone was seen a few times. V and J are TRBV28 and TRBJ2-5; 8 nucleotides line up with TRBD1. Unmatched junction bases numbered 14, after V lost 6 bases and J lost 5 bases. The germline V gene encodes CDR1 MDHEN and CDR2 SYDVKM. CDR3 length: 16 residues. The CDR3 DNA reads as TGTGCCAGCAGCTCACATGGACAGGGTTTGAGGGAGACCCAGTACTTC. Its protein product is CASSSHGQGLRETQYF.

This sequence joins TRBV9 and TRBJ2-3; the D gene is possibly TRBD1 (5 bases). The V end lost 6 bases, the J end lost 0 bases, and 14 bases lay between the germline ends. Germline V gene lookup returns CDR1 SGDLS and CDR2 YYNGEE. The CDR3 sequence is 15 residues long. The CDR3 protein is CASTKTGLSTDTQYF. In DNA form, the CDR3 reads TGTGCCAGCACCAAAACAGGTCTTAGCACAGATACGCAGTATTTT.

The CDR3 DNA is TGTGCCAGCAGAGACCGGACAGTTCAGAATTCACCCCTCCACTTT. Its protein product is CASRDRTVQNSPLHF. V usage is TRBV2 and J usage is TRBJ1-6; weak D call: TRBD1 (6 bases). The CDR3 extends over 15 amino acids. V was pared by 6 bases and J by 7 bases, with 16 bases between. CDR1 is SNHLY and CDR2 is FYNNEI in the germline V gene.

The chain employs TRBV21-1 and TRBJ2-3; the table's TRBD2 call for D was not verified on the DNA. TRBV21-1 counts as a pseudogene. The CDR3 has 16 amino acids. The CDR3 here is CASSKVGANCTDTQYF. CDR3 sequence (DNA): TGTGCCAGCAGCAAAGTAGGAGCGAACTGCACAGATACGCAGTATTTT.

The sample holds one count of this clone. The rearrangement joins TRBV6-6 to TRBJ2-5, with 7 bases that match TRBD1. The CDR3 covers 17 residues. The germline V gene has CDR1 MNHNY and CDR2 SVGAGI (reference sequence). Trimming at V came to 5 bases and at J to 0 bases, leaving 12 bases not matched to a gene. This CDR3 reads CASSPLQDRLYQETQYF. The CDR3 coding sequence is TGTGCCAGCAGTCCCCTCCAGGACAGGTTGTACCAAGAGACCCAGTACTTC.

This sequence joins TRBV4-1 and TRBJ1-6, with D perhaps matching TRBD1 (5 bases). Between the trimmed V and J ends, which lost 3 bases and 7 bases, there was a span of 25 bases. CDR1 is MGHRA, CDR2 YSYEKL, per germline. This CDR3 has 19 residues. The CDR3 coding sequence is TGCGCCAGCAGCCACCCCACCGAAGGGGCTCAGTTCAGCAATTCACCCCTCCACTTT. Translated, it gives CASSHPTEGAQFSNSPLHF.

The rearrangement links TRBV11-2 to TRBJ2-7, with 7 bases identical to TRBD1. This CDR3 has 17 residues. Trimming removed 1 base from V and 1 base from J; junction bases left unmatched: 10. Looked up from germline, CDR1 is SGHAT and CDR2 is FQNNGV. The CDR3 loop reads CASSLVFTGARSYEQYF. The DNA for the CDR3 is TGTGCCAGCAGCTTAGTATTTACAGGGGCGAGGTCCTACGAGCAGTACTTC.

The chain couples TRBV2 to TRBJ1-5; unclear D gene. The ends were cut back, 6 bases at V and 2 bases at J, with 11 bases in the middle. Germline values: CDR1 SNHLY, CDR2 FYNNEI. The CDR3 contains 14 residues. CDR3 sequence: CASRYNEGNQPQHF. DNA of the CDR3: TGTGCCAGCAGGTACAACGAAGGCAATCAGCCCCAGCATTTT.

The CDR3 reads CASSLYLQETQYF. The CDR3, as DNA: TGTGCCAGCAGTTTGTATCTGCAGGAGACCCAGTACTTC. The chain combines TRBV27 with TRBJ2-5; D is ambiguous. Looked up from germline, CDR1 is MNHEY and CDR2 is SMNVEV (reference sequence). V lost 3 bases and J 5 bases, leaving 10 bases between the germline ends. The CDR3 spans 13 residues.

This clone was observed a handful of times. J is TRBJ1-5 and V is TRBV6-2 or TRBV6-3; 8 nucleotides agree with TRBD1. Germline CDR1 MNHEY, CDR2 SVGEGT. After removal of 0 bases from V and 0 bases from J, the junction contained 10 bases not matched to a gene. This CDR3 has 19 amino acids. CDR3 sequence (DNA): TGTGCCAGCAGTTACTCGTTGGGACAGGAATCCAATAGCAATCAGCCCCAGCATTTT. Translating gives CASSYSLGQESNSNQPQHF.

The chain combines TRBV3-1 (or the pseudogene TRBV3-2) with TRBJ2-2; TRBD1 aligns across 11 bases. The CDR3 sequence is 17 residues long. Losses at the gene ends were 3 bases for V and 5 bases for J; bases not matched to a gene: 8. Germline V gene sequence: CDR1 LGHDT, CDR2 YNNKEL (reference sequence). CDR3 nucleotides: TGTGCCAGCAGCCAGCACTCCGGGACAGGGGGTACCGGGGAGCTGTTTTTT. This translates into CASSQHSGTGGTGELFF.

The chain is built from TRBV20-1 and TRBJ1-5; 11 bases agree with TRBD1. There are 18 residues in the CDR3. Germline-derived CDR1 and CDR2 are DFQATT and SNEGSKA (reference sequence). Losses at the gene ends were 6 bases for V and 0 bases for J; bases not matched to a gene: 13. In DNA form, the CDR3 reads TGCAGTGCCAGTGGACAGGGGGCCGGCGCTAATAGCAATCAGCCCCAGCATTTT. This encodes CSASGQGAGANSNQPQHF.

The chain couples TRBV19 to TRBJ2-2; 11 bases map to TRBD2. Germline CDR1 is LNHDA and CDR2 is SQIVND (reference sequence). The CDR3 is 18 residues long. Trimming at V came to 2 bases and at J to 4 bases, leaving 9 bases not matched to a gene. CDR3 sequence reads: CASSITSGGPRGTGELFF. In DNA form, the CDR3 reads TGTGCCAGTAGTATAACTAGCGGGGGCCCCCGTGGCACCGGGGAGCTGTTTTTT.

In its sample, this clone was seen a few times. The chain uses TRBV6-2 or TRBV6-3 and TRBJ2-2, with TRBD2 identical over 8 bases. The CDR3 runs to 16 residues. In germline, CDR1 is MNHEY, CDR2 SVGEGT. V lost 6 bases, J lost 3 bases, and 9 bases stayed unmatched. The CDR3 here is CASSPPGGEYTGELFF. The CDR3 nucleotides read TGTGCCAGCAGCCCCCCGGGGGGGGAGTACACCGGGGAGCTGTTTTTT.

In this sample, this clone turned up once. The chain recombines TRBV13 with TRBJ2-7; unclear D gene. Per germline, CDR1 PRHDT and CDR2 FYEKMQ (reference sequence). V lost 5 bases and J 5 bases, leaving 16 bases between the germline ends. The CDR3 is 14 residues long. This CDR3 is CASSLRSTNHEQYF. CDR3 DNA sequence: TGTGCCAGCAGCCTAAGATCCACCAACCACGAGCAGTACTTC.

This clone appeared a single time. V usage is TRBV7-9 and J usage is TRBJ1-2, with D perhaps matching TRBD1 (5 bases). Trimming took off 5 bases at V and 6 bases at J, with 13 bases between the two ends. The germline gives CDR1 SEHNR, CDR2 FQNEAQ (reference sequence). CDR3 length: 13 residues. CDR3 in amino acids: CASSLGGENGYTF. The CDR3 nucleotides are TGTGCCAGCAGCCTGGGAGGGGAGAATGGCTACACCTTC.

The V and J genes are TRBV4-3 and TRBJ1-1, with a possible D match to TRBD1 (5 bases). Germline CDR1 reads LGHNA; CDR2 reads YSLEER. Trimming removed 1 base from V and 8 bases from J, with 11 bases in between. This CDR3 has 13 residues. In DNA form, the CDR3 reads TGCGCCAGCAGCCAAGTCAGGGCAGACGAAGCTTTCTTT. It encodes CASSQVRADEAFF.

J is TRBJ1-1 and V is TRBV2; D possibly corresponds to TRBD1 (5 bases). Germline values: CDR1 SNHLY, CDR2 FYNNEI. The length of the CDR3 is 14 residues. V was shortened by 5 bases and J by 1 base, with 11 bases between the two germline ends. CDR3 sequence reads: CASSIPGENTEAFF. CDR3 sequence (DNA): TGTGCCAGCAGTATCCCGGGGGAGAACACTGAAGCTTTCTTT.

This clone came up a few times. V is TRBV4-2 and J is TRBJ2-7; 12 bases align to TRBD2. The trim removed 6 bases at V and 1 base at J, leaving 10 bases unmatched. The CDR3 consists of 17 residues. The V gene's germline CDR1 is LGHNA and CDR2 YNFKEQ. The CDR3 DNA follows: TGTGCCAGCAGTCCTGGACTAGCGGGACCCCTTTCCTACGAGCAGTACTTC. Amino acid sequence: CASSPGLAGPLSYEQYF.